This record looks at one T cell receptor beta chain sequence and its context. Its antigen is currently unknown. Trimming left V 3 bases short and J 5 bases short, with 21 bases between. Per the germline V gene, CDR1 is SGHNT and CDR2 is YYREEE (reference sequence). CDR3 size: 17 residues. This sample is part of a study of T cell responses to AZD1222 COVID-19 vaccine. At the level of the study: Analysis merged second doses at about 4 or about 12 weeks. Study-level points and caveats: Donors were chiefly white British, with a greater number of females, and clonal diversity was perhaps underestimated. Repertoire sampling happened only post peak T cell response.

Some clones are missing from TCRdb's copy, which holds only in-frame ones; the method was immunoSEQ multiplex PCR. The sample contains 200,000 to 300,000 clones, approximately 93% of which appear only once. The chain joins TRBV5-4 to TRBJ2-1; possibly TRBD2 for D (5 bases). The sequences come from peripheral blood, collected on day 0 of AZD1222 vaccination. This TCR came from an adult in good health. This CDR3 is CASSSALGGSGNNEQFF. The CDR3 bases are TGTGCCAGCAGCTCCGCGTTAGGCGGGTCCGGGAACAATGAGCAGTTCTTC. The entire variable domain, with the rest obtained from reference TRBV5-4 and TRBJ2-1, is as follows: ETGVTQSPTHLIKTRGQQVTLRCSSQSGHNTVSWYQQALGQGPQFIFQYYREEENGRGNFPPRFSGLQFPNYSSELNVNALELDDSALYLCASSSALGGSGNNEQFFGPGTRLTVL.